The 5 T cell receptor beta chains given below trace back to one sample, sequenced in a study of beta chain features in type 1 diabetes (dated by TCRdb to the late 2010s). Overall results and qualifications from the work: In all four CD4+ subsets, TCRB CDR3 length was moderately but significantly shorter in type 1 diabetes patients.

Library method: the immunoSEQ multiplex PCR assay. The High Capacity cDNA Reverse Transcription Kit was used to reverse transcribe all of the isolated RNA, meaning that expressed TCRB transcripts were what got sequenced. The clones in this table, taken by TCRdb from immuneACCESS, are in-frame only. Not every clone is retained; where verified, under half of the shortfall comes from an unresolved V gene, and the cause of the rest is unknown. The table for this sample lists 300,000 to 450,000 clones; around a tenth of them were counted only once. Of the sample, about 0.6% falls within the top ten clones. For these TCRs, the target antigens are not known. The sample taken for sequencing was central memory CD4+ T cells from blood. The receptor set was obtained from a man aged 25-40 years with type 1 diabetes.

The chain carries TRBV28 and TRBJ2-7; D call uncertain. Per the germline V gene, CDR1 is MDHEN and CDR2 is SYDVKM. V was trimmed by 6 bases and J by 0 bases, leaving 12 bases between them. The CDR3 consists of 14 residues. The CDR3 sequence is CASRSLGSSYEQYF. In nucleotides, the CDR3 is TGTGCCAGCAGGTCTTTAGGTAGCTCCTACGAGCAGTACTTC.

This clone was observed at least ten times. The rearrangement links TRBV28 to TRBJ2-7, with D perhaps being TRBD1 or TRBD2 (5 bases each). Germline V lookup: CDR1 MDHEN, CDR2 SYDVKM. This CDR3 has 13 amino acids. Trimming took off 7 bases at V and 2 bases at J, with 12 bases between the two ends. The CDR3 region is CASTRWDPYEQYF. CDR3 nucleotides: TGTGCCAGCACCCGTTGGGACCCCTACGAGCAGTACTTC.

The V call is TRBV19, the J call TRBJ1-1; D call uncertain. Germline lookup yields CDR1 LNHDA and CDR2 SQIVND (reference sequence). V lost 1 base to trimming and J lost 2 bases, with 17 bases between them. CDR3 length equals 17 residues. The CDR3 region is CASSIARFLPRNTEAFF. The CDR3 region has the DNA TGTGCCAGTAGTATAGCGCGATTCCTTCCCCGAAACACTGAAGCTTTCTTT.

V is TRBV5-4 and J is TRBJ1-2; no definite D call. This CDR3 has 14 amino acids. Trimming shortened V by 4 bases and J by 8 bases, and 18 bases separated the two germline ends. From germline, CDR1 is SGHNT and CDR2 YYREEE (reference sequence). Written as DNA, the CDR3 is TGTGCCAGCAGCCCTCCAGTTGGGGATGGAGGCTACACCTTC. It is translated as CASSPPVGDGGYTF.

The J gene is TRBJ2-1, the V gene TRBV7-2; D remains unclear. The CDR3 totals 13 residues. The V gene's germline CDR1 is SGHTA and CDR2 FQGNSA. V was cut by 1 base and J by 8 bases, with 9 bases left in between. The CDR3 is CASSLGGLYEQFF. CDR3 nucleotides: TGTGCCAGCAGCTTAGGTGGGCTCTATGAGCAGTTCTTC.